This T cell receptor (beta chain) was recovered during a study of blood T cell repertoires in COVID-19. Trimming removed 4 bases at V and 3 bases at J, with 20 bases between. The length of the CDR3 is 17 residues. Germline V gene lookup returns CDR1 MNHGY and CDR2 SVAAGI. Within 2 weeks before study entry, exposed participants met a COVID-19 case. Clones were sequenced by immunoSEQ multiplex PCR, and TCRdb holds only the in-frame ones, with some missing. In the table there are fewer than 300,000 clones, 80% to 85% of which are singletons. The sequence was obtained from a man aged 40-49 years who had been exposed to COVID-19. The specimen was PBMCs or T cells enriched from blood (not recorded which). V usage is TRBV6-9 and J usage is TRBJ2-3, with D tentatively TRBD2 (5 bases). The CDR3 region is CASSLRGGSEWTDTQYF. Written as DNA, the CDR3 is TGTGCCAGCAGTTTAAGAGGAGGCTCGGAGTGGACAGATACGCAGTATTTT.